The entry that follows covers one T cell receptor (beta chain) sequence. These data come from a study of tissue T cells after allogeneic stem cell transplantation. Assay used: immunoSEQ multiplex PCR; TCRdb lists only in-frame clones, some missing. The table has a few hundred clones, about 84% seen once. Germline V CDR1 and CDR2: MNHEY, SVGAGI. The V gene lost 0 bases and the J gene lost 11 bases, with 20 bases spanning the gap. The CDR3 runs to 15 residues. The chain carries TRBV6-5 and TRBJ2-7, with D unclear. The TCR sequence derives from a male patient aged 40 to 70 with steroid-refractory graft-versus-host disease after an allogeneic stem cell transplant. Some T cells may be transferred from the graft donor. This sample comprised skin, obtained at autopsy. This CDR3 reads CASSYSGLDMAKKYF. The CDR3 nucleotides are TGTGCCAGCAGTTACTCAGGGCTCGATATGGCGAAAAAGTACTTC.